A single sample is the source of the 15 T cell receptor beta chains below, sequenced in a study of shared clonotypes between healthy human individuals (dated by TCRdb to 2020 to 2022). Libraries were prepared through the immunoSEQ multiplex PCR assay. Entries here come from immuneACCESS through TCRdb and include only in-frame sequences with V and J called. Some clones fail to appear in such tables; in the studies checked, an unresolved V gene covers under half of the shortfall, and the cause of the remainder is unknown. This sample comprises 2 million to 2.5 million clones, roughly 90% of them detected only once. The ten most abundant clones make up about 0.36% of the sample. What was sequenced was naive CD4+ T cells from PBMCs. The cell subset or site label, as the study defines it: CD45RA+ positively selected. Receptors were obtained from a young man in good health. Some clones in this sample may be carry-over from other donors' samples.

This clone was seen more than once but under ten times. Other DNA sequences in the same sample also yield this CDR3. The chain couples TRBV29-1 to TRBJ2-5; D remains ambiguous. CDR3 size: 12 residues. V was clipped by 4 bases and J by 1 base, with 7 bases between them. Germline CDR1 and CDR2: SQVTM and ANQGSEA. The CDR3 DNA sequence: TGCAGCGTTGGAAGGGCCCAAGAGACCCAGTACTTC. Translating it yields CSVGRAQETQYF. Filled out from reference TRBV29-1 and TRBJ2-5, the complete variable domain reads SAVISQKPSRDICQRGTSLTIQCQVDSQVTMMFWYRQQPGQSLTLIATANQGSEATYESGFVIDKFPISRPNLTFSTLTVSNMSPEDSSIYLCSVGRAQETQYFGPGTRLLVL.

As for this clone: The same CDR3 arises from other DNA sequences in this sample as well. The chain carries TRBV30 and TRBJ1-5; no clear D gene. The CDR3 totals 13 residues. The germline V gene has CDR1 GTSNPN and CDR2 SVGIG (reference sequence). V was shortened by 0 bases and J by 1 base, with 4 bases between the two germline ends. The CDR3 DNA reads as TGTGCCTGGAGTGTAAACAGCAATCAGCCCCAGCATTTT. Translating gives CAWSVNSNQPQHF. The full variable domain, in which reference TRBV30 and TRBJ1-5 provide the parts outside the CDR3, is SQTIHQWPATLVQPVGSPLSLECTVEGTSNPNLYWYRQAAGRGLQLLFYSVGIGQISSEVPQNLSASRPQDRQFILSSKKLLLSDSGFYLCAWSVNSNQPQHFGDGTRLSIL.

The DNA of the CDR3 is TGTGCCAGCAGTTCGTCTCAGGGGGCGCAGCCCGAGCAGTACTTC. It yields the protein CASSSSQGAQPEQYF. The chain combines TRBV28 with TRBJ2-7, with TRBD1 matching 8 bases. V shed 4 bases, J shed 6 bases, and the junction held 11 bases outside the gene matches. CDR3 length equals 15 residues. Per germline, CDR1 MDHEN and CDR2 SYDVKM.

The rearrangement links TRBV5-1 to TRBJ2-1; no firm D call. CDR1 and CDR2 (germline): SGHRS, YFSETQ. The germline V and J ends were trimmed by 0 bases and 6 bases, with 13 bases remaining between them. CDR3 length: 15 amino acids. The CDR3 DNA sequence: TGCGCCAGCAGCTTGGGGGCTAAGTCAAGCAATGAGCAGTTCTTC. The encoded protein is CASSLGAKSSNEQFF.

As regards this clone: Other DNA sequences from this sample encode an identical CDR3 as well. The rearrangement joins TRBV28 to TRBJ2-3; 11 positions match TRBD2. The CDR3 spans 15 residues. Trimming took 6 bases from V and 1 from J; bases not matched to a gene: 3. Germline CDR1 reads MDHEN; CDR2 reads SYDVKM. Here the CDR3 reads CASSLAGGGTDTQYF. DNA for the CDR3: TGTGCCAGCAGCTTAGCGGGAGGGGGCACAGATACGCAGTATTTT.

As to this clone: The identical CDR3 is also encoded by other nucleotide sequences in the sample. The chain couples TRBV7-2 to TRBJ2-3, with D possibly matching TRBD2 (5 bases). CDR1 is SGHTA and CDR2 is FQGNSA in the germline V gene. Between the trimmed V and J ends, which lost 1 base and 2 bases, there was a span of 7 bases. There are 14 residues in the CDR3. The CDR3 bases are TGTGCCAGCAGCTTAGGGCGGGCCACAGATACGCAGTATTTT. Protein product: CASSLGRATDTQYF.

This chain joins TRBV7-2 and TRBJ2-1, with 10 bases aligning to TRBD2. With V trimmed by 4 bases and J by 5 bases, 5 bases remained unmatched. Germline lookup yields CDR1 SGHTA and CDR2 FQGNSA. The CDR3 spans 15 residues. The CDR3 DNA sequence: TGTGCCAGCAGCTCCCTAGCGGGAGTGGACAATGAGCAGTTCTTC. It yields the protein CASSSLAGVDNEQFF. Together with reference TRBV7-2 and TRBJ2-1, the CDR3 gives the full variable domain: GAGVSQSPSNKVTEKGKDVELRCDPISGHTALYWYRQSLGQGLEFLIYFQGNSAPDKSGLPSDRFSAERTGGSVSTLTIQRTQQEDSAVYLCASSSLAGVDNEQFFGPGTRLTVL.

On this clone itself: The same CDR3 arises from other DNA sequences in this sample as well. This chain uses TRBV11-3 with TRBJ2-1; D remains unclear. This CDR3 comprises 12 residues. In germline, CDR1 is SGHNT, CDR2 YENEEA. Trimming removed 1 base from V and 10 bases from J, with 8 bases in between. The CDR3 reads CASSLGAGEQFF. For the CDR3, the DNA is TGTGCCAGCAGCTTAGGGGCTGGCGAGCAGTTCTTC.

J is TRBJ1-5 and V is TRBV19, with 9 bases lining up with TRBD1. V shed 11 bases, J shed 4 bases, and the junction held 6 bases outside the gene matches. This CDR3 region has 13 residues. Per germline, CDR1 LNHDA and CDR2 SQIVND (reference sequence). In DNA form, the CDR3 reads TGTGCCTGTTCCGGGACAGGGAATCAGCCCCAGCATTTT. The encoded protein is CACSGTGNQPQHF.

J is TRBJ2-5 and V is TRBV15; D is unclear. Looked up from germline, CDR1 is LNHNV and CDR2 is YYDKDF (reference sequence). Trimming left V 1 base short and J 1 base short, with 7 bases between. CDR3 length: 14 residues. The CDR3: CATSRVGIQETQYF. CDR3 DNA: TGTGCCACCAGCAGAGTGGGGATCCAAGAGACCCAGTACTTC.

The V and J genes are TRBV5-1 and TRBJ1-4; D possibly corresponds to TRBD1 (6 bases). V was cut by 1 base and J by 0 bases, with 10 bases left in between. The CDR3 runs to 16 residues. Germline CDR1 reads SGHRS; CDR2 reads YFSETQ. CDR3: CASSLQGPATNEKLFF. For the CDR3, the DNA is TGCGCCAGCAGCTTGCAGGGGCCTGCAACTAATGAAAAACTGTTTTTT.

As regards this clone: A single base separates this from a much larger clone, so it may be a read error. This sample includes further DNA sequences coding for the same CDR3. The chain carries TRBV28 and TRBJ2-5; D is ambiguous. Germline V gives CDR1 MDHEN, CDR2 SYDVKM. Trimming stripped 6 bases from V and 5 bases from J, with 7 bases between. The CDR3 covers 11 residues. The CDR3 bases are TGTGCCAGCAGCCTAGGGGAGACCCAGTACTTC. Amino acid sequence: CASSLGETQYF.

The J gene is TRBJ1-5, the V gene TRBV27; tentatively, D is TRBD1 (5 bases). Germline loops: CDR1 MNHEY, CDR2 SMNVEV (reference sequence). The CDR3 consists of 13 residues. Trimming removed 3 bases from V and 9 bases from J, with 12 bases in between. The CDR3 sequence is CASSFYPQGPQHF. The CDR3 coding sequence is TGTGCCAGCAGTTTCTACCCTCAGGGGCCCCAGCATTTT.

V is TRBV2 and J is TRBJ2-3, with D unresolved. V was trimmed by 7 bases and J by 4 bases, leaving 18 bases between them. Germline V gene lookup returns CDR1 SNHLY and CDR2 FYNNEI. The CDR3 loop spans 15 amino acids. CDR3 coding DNA: TGTGCCAGCATCCTGGGCGCATTGAGGCCAGATACGCAGTATTTT. Protein sequence: CASILGALRPDTQYF. The whole variable domain, remainder taken from reference TRBV2 and TRBJ2-3, is EPEVTQTPSHQVTQMGQEVILRCVPISNHLYFYWYRQILGQKVEFLVSFYNNEISEKSEIFDDQFSVERPDGSNFTLKIRSTKLEDSAMYFCASILGALRPDTQYFGPGTRLTVL.

The rearrangement uses TRBV18 and TRBJ2-7; no clear D. V was shortened by 3 bases and J by 2 bases, with 5 bases between the two germline ends. This CDR3 contains 12 residues. CDR1 and CDR2 from the germline V gene are KGHSH and LQKENI. The CDR3 here is CASSPLTYEQYF. In DNA form, the CDR3 reads TGTGCCAGCTCACCCTTGACCTACGAGCAGTACTTC.